A single T cell receptor (beta chain) is shown here with its context. CDR3 length: 14 residues. The V and J ends lost 5 bases and 2 bases respectively, with 12 bases between them. Germline V gene sequence: CDR1 SNHLY, CDR2 FYNNEI. The data stem from a study of T cell responses to AZD1222 COVID-19 vaccine. Repertoires were generated with immunoSEQ multiplex PCR, while TCRdb's copy carries only in-frame clones and drops some. The sample lists about 130,000 clones, 88% occurring once. This clonotype was obtained from an adult in good health. The sample in question was peripheral blood, obtained on day 0 of AZD1222 vaccination. This chain links TRBV2 with TRBJ2-5, with D tentatively TRBD1 (6 bases). CDR3 coding DNA: TGTGCCAGCAGTTACAGGGCTCGACAAGAGACCCAGTACTTC. Protein product: CASSYRARQETQYF.